What follows describes a single T cell receptor (beta chain). Germline V gene sequence: CDR1 MNHEY, CDR2 SMNVEV (reference sequence). The trim removed 5 bases at V and 6 bases at J, leaving 9 bases unmatched. The CDR3 totals 15 residues. The data are from a study of OX40 agonist ivuxolimab in advanced cancers. About the research overall: Subjects had a mean age of around 63 years, with a range of about 23 to 79; around 80% were male.

Assay: immunoSEQ multiplex PCR; the TCRdb copy retains only in-frame clones and omits some. In the table there are tens of thousands of clones, more than 80% of which are singletons. The sequencing used CD4+ or CD8+ T cells sorted from blood, collected in a trial of the OX40 agonist ivuxolimab. The receptor was derived from an adult with an advanced solid tumor such as melanoma, head and neck, liver or kidney cancer. The gene calls are TRBV27 and TRBJ1-4; TRBD1 agrees at 7 bases. The CDR3 bases are TGTGCCAGCAGTCCAGACAGGGTTGGTTATGAAAAACTGTTTTTT. Amino acid sequence: CASSPDRVGYEKLFF.